The entry below gives a single TCR beta chain sequence along with its context. After re-calling the 5' RACE reads, TCRdb lists one entry per CDR3 protein, DNA absent. This table lists approximately 330,000 distinct CDR3 sequences. The data were obtained in a study of monozygotic twins with inflammatory bowel disease. This CDR3 contains 16 residues. The receptor comes from a human donor with ulcerative colitis or Crohn's disease, or a healthy co-twin of an affected twin (not recorded which). V gene TRBV12-3 or TRBV12-4 combines with J gene TRBJ1-2; TCRdb's D call of TRBD1 is untestable without DNA. The sequenced sample was blood. The CDR3 is CASYRGGDGINYGYTF.